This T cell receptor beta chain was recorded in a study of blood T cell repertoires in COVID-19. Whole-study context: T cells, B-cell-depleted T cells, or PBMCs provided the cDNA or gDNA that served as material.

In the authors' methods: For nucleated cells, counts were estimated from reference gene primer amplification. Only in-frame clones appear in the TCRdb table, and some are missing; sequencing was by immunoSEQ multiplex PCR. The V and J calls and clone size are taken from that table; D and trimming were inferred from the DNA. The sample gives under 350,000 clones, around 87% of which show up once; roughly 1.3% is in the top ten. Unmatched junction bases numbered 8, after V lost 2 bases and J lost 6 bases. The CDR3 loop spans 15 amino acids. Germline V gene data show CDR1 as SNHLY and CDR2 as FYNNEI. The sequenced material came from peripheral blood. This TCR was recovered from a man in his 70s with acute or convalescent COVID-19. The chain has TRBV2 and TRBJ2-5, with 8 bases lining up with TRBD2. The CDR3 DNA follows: TGTGCCAGCAGTGAAATGTCGGGAGGGGAAAAGACCCAGTACTTC. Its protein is CASSEMSGGEKTQYF.